The present TCR beta chain was sequenced within a study of beta chain features in type 1 diabetes. Study results and caveats: It was possible that PCR favored shorter templates, equally so in patients and controls. Fewer junction insertions and more nucleotide deletions appeared in type 1 diabetes patients.

This clone rates as medium-sized. Its antigen remains unidentified. Germline assignment: CDR1 SGHRS and CDR2 YFSETQ. The V gene lost 0 bases and the J gene lost 12 bases, with 16 bases spanning the gap. CDR3 length: 14 residues. CD45RO/CCR7/CD25/CD127/CD95/CD27 separated CD4+ naive, central memory, regulatory and stem cell-like memory cells by sorting. Expressed TCRB transcripts were sequenced after all isolated RNA was converted to cDNA. Naive, central memory and regulatory T cell samples averaged approximately 3.8 million reads. Libraries were prepared by immunoSEQ multiplex PCR; TCRdb keeps only in-frame clonotypes and omits some of them. The profile shows about 150,000 clones, 7.5% to 10% of them singletons.

The origin of this receptor is a man aged 18-30 years in good health. The sequenced material came from central memory CD4+ T cells from blood. The chain uses TRBV5-1 and TRBJ2-1, with unresolved D. The CDR3 sequence is CASSLGLDTMTQFF. The CDR3 DNA reads TGCGCCAGCAGCTTGGGACTGGATACAATGACGCAGTTCTTC.